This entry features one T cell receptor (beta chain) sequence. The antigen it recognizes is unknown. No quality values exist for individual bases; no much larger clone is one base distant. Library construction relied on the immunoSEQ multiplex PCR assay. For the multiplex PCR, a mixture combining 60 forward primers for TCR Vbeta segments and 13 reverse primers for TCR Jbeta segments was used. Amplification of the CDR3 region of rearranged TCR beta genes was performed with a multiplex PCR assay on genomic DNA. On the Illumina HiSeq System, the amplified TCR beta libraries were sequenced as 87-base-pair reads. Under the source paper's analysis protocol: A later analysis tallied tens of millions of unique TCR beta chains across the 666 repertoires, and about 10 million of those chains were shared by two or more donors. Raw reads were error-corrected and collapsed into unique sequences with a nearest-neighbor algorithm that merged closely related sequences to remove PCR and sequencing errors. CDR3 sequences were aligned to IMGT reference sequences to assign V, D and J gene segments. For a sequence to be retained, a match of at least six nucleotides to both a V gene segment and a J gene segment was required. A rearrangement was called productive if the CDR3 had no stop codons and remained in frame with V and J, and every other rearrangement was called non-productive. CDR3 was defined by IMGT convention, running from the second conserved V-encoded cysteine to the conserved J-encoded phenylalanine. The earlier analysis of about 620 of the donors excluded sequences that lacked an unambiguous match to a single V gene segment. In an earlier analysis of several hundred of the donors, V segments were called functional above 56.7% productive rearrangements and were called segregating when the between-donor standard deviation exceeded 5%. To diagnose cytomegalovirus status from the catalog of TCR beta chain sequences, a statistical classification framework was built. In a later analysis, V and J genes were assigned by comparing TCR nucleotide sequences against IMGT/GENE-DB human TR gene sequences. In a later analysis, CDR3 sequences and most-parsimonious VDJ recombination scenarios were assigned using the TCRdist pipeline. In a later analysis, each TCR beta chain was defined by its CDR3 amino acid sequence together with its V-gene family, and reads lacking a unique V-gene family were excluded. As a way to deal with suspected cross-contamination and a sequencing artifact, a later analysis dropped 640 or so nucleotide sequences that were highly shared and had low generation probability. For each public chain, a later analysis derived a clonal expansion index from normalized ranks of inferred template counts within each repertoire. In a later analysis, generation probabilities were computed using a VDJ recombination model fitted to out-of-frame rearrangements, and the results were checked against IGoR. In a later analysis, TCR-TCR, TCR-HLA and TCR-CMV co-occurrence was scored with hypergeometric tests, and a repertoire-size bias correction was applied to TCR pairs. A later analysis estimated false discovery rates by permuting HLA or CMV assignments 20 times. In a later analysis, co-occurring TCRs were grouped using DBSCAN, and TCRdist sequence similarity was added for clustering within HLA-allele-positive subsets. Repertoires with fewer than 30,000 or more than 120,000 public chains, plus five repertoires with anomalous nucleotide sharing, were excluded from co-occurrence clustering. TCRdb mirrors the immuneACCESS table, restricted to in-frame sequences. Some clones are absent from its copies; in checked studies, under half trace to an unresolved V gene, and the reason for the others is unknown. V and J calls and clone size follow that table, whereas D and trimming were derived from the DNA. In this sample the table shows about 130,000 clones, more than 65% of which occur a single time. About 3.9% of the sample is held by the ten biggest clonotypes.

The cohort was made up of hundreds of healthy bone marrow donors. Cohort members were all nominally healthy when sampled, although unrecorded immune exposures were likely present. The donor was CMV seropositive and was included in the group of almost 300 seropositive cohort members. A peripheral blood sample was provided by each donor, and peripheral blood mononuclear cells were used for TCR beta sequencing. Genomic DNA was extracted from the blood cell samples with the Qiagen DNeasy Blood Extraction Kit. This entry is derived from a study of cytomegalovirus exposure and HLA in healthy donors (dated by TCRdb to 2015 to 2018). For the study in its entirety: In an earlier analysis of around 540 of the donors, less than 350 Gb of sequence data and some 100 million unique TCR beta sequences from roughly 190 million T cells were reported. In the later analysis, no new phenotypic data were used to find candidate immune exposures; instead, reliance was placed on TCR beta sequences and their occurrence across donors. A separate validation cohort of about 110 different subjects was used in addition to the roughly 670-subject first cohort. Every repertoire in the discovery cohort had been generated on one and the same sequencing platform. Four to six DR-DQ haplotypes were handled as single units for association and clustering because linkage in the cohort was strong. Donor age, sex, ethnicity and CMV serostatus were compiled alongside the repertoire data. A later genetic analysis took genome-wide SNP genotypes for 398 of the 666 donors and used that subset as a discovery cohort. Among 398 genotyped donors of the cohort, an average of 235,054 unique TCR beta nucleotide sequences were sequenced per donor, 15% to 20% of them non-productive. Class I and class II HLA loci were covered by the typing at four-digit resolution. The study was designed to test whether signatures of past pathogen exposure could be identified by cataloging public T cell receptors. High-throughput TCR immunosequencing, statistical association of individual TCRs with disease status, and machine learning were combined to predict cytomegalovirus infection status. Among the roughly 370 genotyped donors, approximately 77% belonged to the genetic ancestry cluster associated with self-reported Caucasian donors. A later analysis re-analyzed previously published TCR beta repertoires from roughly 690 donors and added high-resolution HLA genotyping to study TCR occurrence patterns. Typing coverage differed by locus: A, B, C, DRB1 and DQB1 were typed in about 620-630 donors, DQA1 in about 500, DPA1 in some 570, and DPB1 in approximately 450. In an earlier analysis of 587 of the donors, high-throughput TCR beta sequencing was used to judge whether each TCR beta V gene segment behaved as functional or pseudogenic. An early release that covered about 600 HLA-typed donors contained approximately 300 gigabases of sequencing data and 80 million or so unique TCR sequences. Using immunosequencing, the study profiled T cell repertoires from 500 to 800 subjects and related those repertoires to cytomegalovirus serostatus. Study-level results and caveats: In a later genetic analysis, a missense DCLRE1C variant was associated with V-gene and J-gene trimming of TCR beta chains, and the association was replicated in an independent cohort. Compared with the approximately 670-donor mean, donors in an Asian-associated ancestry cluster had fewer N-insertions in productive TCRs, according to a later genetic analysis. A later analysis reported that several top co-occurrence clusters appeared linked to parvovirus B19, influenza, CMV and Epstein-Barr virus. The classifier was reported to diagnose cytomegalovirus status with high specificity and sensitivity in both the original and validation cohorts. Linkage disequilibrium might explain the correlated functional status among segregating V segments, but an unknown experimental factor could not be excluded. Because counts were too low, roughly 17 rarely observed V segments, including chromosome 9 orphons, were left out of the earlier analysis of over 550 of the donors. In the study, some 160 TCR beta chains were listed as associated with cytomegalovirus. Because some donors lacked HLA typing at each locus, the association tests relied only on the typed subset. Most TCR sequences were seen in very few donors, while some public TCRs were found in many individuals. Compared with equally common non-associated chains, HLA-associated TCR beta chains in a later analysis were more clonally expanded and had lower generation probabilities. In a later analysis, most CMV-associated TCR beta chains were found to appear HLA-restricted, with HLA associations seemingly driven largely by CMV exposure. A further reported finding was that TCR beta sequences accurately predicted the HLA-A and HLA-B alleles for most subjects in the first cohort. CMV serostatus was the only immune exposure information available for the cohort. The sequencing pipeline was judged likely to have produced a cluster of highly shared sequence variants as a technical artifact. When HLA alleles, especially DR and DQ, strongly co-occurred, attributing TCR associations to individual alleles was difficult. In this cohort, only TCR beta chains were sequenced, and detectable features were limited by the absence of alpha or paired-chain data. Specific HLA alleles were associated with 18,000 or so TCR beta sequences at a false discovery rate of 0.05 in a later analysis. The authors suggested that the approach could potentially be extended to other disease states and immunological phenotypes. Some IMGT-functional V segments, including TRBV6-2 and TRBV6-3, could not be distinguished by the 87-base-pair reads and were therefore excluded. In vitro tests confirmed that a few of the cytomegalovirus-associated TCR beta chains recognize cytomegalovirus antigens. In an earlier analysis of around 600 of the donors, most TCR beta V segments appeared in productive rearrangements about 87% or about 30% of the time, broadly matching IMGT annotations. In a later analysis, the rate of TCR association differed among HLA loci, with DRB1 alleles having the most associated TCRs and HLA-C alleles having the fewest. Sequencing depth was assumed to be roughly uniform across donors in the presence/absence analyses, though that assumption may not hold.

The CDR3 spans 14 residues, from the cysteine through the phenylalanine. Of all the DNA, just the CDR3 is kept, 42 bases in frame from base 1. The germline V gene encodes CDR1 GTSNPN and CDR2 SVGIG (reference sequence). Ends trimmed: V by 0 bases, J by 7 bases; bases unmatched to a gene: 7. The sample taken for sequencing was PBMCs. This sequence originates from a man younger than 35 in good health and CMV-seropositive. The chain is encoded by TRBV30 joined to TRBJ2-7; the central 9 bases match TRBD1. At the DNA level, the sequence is TGTGCCTGGAGTGTGAGACAGGGGGTGGGGGAGCAGTACTTC. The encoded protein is CAWSVRQGVGEQYF.